Listed below are T cell receptor beta chains from one sample, sequenced in a study of control samples from healthy donors and cancer patients. Here immunoSEQ multiplex PCR was the method, and the copy in TCRdb shows in-frame clones only, minus some. The data show roughly 76,000 clones, just under 95% seen once. The sequenced sample consisted of blood. The receptors shown here come from a woman aged 18 to 35 in good health. Both conserved end residues are part of each CDR3. A D gene is named only where the DNA matches it firmly. Clone size is shown for a subset of rows, as once, few, many or a class of expanded clone.

V: TRBV4-2
size: few
J: TRBJ2-7
D: NA
DNA: TGTGCCAGCAGCCAAGGCTCCAGCGCAGTCTACGAGCAGTACTTC
CDR3: CASSQGSSAVYEQYF

V: TRBV27
size: NA
J: TRBJ2-1
D: TRBD2
DNA: TGTGCCAGCAGTTTCGTGACTAGCGGGGGGTATGAGCAGTTCTTC
CDR3: CASSFVTSGGYEQFF

V: TRBV3-1/TRBV3-2
size: once
J: TRBJ1-2
D: NA
DNA: TGTGCCAGCAGCCCCCAGATGGGAGCCTATGGCTACACCTTC
CDR3: CASSPQMGAYGYTF

V: TRBV7-8
size: NA
J: TRBJ2-1
D: TRBD2
DNA: TGTGCCAGCATCCGGGGGGGTACCTCCTACAATGAGCAGTTCTTC
CDR3: CASIRGGTSYNEQFF

V: TRBV27
size: NA
J: TRBJ1-2
D: NA
DNA: TGTGCCAGCAGTCCCCGGGCATCTTATGGCTACACCTTC
CDR3: CASSPRASYGYTF

V: TRBV7-2
size: NA
J: TRBJ2-1
D: TRBD1
DNA: TGTGCCAGCAGCTGGGACAGCCCAACCTACAATGAGCAGTTCTTC
CDR3: CASSWDSPTYNEQFF

V: TRBV6-5
size: NA
J: TRBJ2-1
D: NA
DNA: TGTGCCAGCAGCCCGGTGGCAGGAAACAATGAGCAGTTCTTC
CDR3: CASSPVAGNNEQFF

V: TRBV5-6
size: NA
J: TRBJ1-5
D: NA
DNA: TGTGCCAGCAGCTTCGGAGGCCTTCAGCCCCAGCATTTT
CDR3: CASSFGGLQPQHF

V: TRBV11-2
size: NA
J: TRBJ2-2
D: NA
DNA: TGTGCCAGCAGCCAGGCTTCTACCGGGGAGCTGTTTTTT
CDR3: CASSQASTGELFF

V: TRBV5-1
size: NA
J: TRBJ2-5
D: TRBD2
DNA: TGCGCCAGCAGCCATCCCGGGGGGGGGATCCAAGAGACCCAGTACTTC
CDR3: CASSHPGGGIQETQYF

V: TRBV4-2
size: NA
J: TRBJ1-3
D: NA
DNA: TGTGCCAGCAACCTACAGGTGGACTCTGGAAACACCATATATTTT
CDR3: CASNLQVDSGNTIYF

V: TRBV2
size: NA
J: TRBJ2-2
D: NA
DNA: TGTGCCAGCACCGAGTGGGGTACCGGGGAGCTGTTTTTT
CDR3: CASTEWGTGELFF

V: TRBV2
size: NA
J: TRBJ2-3
D: TRBD2
DNA: TGTGCCAGCAGTTCCCCGCCGGGGGGTAATCGGAGGGGTACGCAGTATTTT
CDR3: CASSSPPGGNRRGTQYF

V: TRBV18
size: once
J: TRBJ2-5
D: NA
DNA: TGTGCCAGCTCACCTCGGTGGGAGACCCAGTACTTC
CDR3: CASSPRWETQYF

V: TRBV24-1
size: NA
J: TRBJ2-3
D: NA
DNA: TGTGCCACCAGTGACCCCGTAGGTAGCCCGGGGGCAACAGATACGCAGTATTTT
CDR3: CATSDPVGSPGATDTQYF

V: TRBV10-2
size: NA
J: TRBJ2-7
D: NA
DNA: TGCGCCAGCAGTGAATATAGGGGAGAAACACGTCTGTCTTCGAATTCCTACGAGCAGTACTTC
CDR3: CASSEYRGETRLSSNSYEQYF

V: TRBV4-2
size: NA
J: TRBJ2-2
D: NA
DNA: TGTGCCAGCAGCCAAGTTTATCGGGCAGACACCGGGGAGCTGTTTTTT
CDR3: CASSQVYRADTGELFF

V: TRBV7-9
size: NA
J: TRBJ2-7
D: NA
DNA: TGTGCCAGCAGCCCGGTACAGGGAGACGAGCAGTACTTC
CDR3: CASSPVQGDEQYF

V: TRBV28
size: NA
J: TRBJ1-5
D: NA
DNA: TGTGCCAGCAGTTTCTCAACGGGACGGTTTAGCAATCAGCCCCAGCATTTT
CDR3: CASSFSTGRFSNQPQHF

V: TRBV28
size: NA
J: TRBJ2-7
D: TRBD1
DNA: TGTGCCAGCAGGGACAGGGGGGGCGGATACGAGCAGTACTTC
CDR3: CASRDRGGGYEQYF

V: TRBV24-1
size: once
J: TRBJ2-1
D: NA
DNA: TGTGCCACCAGTGATTTTAACAATGAGCAGTTCTTC
CDR3: CATSDFNNEQFF

V: TRBV7-3
size: NA
J: TRBJ2-2
D: NA
DNA: TGTGCCAGCAGCCCAATAGGGACTTTGACGAACACCGGGGAGCTGTTTTTT
CDR3: CASSPIGTLTNTGELFF

V: TRBV2
size: NA
J: TRBJ2-6
D: NA
DNA: TGTGCCAGCAGTGAAGCCGTCGTTGACCCTGGGGCCAACGTCCTGACTTTC
CDR3: CASSEAVVDPGANVLTF

V: TRBV6-5
size: NA
J: TRBJ1-2
D: NA
DNA: TGTGCCAGCAGTCCAGGACAGAATGGCTACACCTTC
CDR3: CASSPGQNGYTF

V: TRBV28
size: NA
J: TRBJ1-1
D: NA
DNA: TGTGCCAGCAGTCCGCCCTCAGGGACCCCTGAAGCTTTCTTT
CDR3: CASSPPSGTPEAFF

V: TRBV5-6
size: NA
J: TRBJ1-1
D: TRBD1
DNA: TGTGCCAGCAGCCGAAACAGGGGAGGGAGCACTGAAGCTTTCTTT
CDR3: CASSRNRGGSTEAFF

V: TRBV29-1
size: NA
J: TRBJ1-2
D: NA
DNA: TGCAGCGTTGGGGGATTCGGCTATGGCTACACCTTC
CDR3: CSVGGFGYGYTF

V: TRBV19
size: once
J: TRBJ1-5
D: NA
DNA: TGTGCCAGTAGTATTCTACCCGATGGGGGTCAGCCCCAGCATTTT
CDR3: CASSILPDGGQPQHF

V: TRBV6-4
size: NA
J: TRBJ1-1
D: TRBD1
DNA: TGTGCCAGCAGTCGCGAAGGGGGCCTTGAAGCTTTCTTT
CDR3: CASSREGGLEAFF

V: TRBV16
size: NA
J: TRBJ1-3
D: TRBD1
DNA: TGTGCCAGCAGACGCGACAGGGCTTCGGGAAACACCATATATTTT
CDR3: CASRRDRASGNTIYF

V: TRBV12-5
size: NA
J: TRBJ2-3
D: NA
DNA: TGTGCTAGTGGTTTTGGGACTAGCACAGATACGCAGTATTTT
CDR3: CASGFGTSTDTQYF

V: TRBV5-6
size: NA
J: TRBJ1-2
D: TRBD1
DNA: TGTGCCAGCAGCTTGGCCGACAGGGTTAACCCGTCCTTC
CDR3: CASSLADRVNPSF

V: TRBV25-1
size: NA
J: TRBJ2-3
D: NA
DNA: TGTGCCAGCAGTGACCCTGGACGGACTAGCACAGATACGCAGTATTTT
CDR3: CASSDPGRTSTDTQYF

V: TRBV21-1
size: NA
J: TRBJ2-5
D: NA
DNA: TGTGCCAGCAGGCCCCTCGGAGACCAAGAGACCCAGTACTTC
CDR3: CASRPLGDQETQYF

V: TRBV7-3
size: NA
J: TRBJ2-1
D: TRBD2
DNA: TGTGCCAGCAGCTTTGGTCTAGCGGGGCCAGACAATGAGCAGTTCTTC
CDR3: CASSFGLAGPDNEQFF

V: TRBV14
size: NA
J: TRBJ1-1
D: NA
DNA: TGTGCCAGCAGCCAAGAGTTCGGGGTTCTCACTGAAGCTTTCTTT
CDR3: CASSQEFGVLTEAFF

V: TRBV28
size: NA
J: TRBJ2-1
D: TRBD2
DNA: TGTGCCAGCAGTTCTTCTAGCGGGAGTCTCAATGAGCAGTTCTTC
CDR3: CASSSSSGSLNEQFF

V: TRBV28
size: NA
J: TRBJ1-5
D: NA
DNA: TGTGCCAGCAAGGACACAGGATTTAAAAGCAATCAGCCCCAGCATTTT
CDR3: CASKDTGFKSNQPQHF

V: TRBV9
size: NA
J: TRBJ1-1
D: TRBD1
DNA: TGTGCCAGCAGCGTTTGGGACAGGGCCACTGAAGCTTTCTTT
CDR3: CASSVWDRATEAFF

V: TRBV4-2
size: once
J: TRBJ1-5
D: NA
DNA: TGTGCCAGCAGCCAAGAGCGGGTAGGGATCCCCCGTAGCAATCAGCCCCAGCATTTT
CDR3: CASSQERVGIPRSNQPQHF